The 12 T cell receptor beta chains listed next were all sequenced from one sample in a study of blood T cells in healthy people across ages. A second about 7 to 12 cycle PCR used barcoded and J-beta primers. Via MiXCR, TCRdb re-called the 5' RACE reads, giving one row per CDR3 protein. The table shows 790,000 or so distinct CDR3 sequences, with approximately 53% occurring only once. The source material was blood. The origin of the receptors is a man aged 35-49 years in good health.

The chain links TRBV28 to TRBJ1-1; tentative D call: TRBD1 (5 bases). The CDR3 covers 14 residues. CDR1 is MDHEN, CDR2 SYDVKM, per germline. Trimming removed 5 bases at V and 6 bases at J, with 16 bases between. CDR3 sequence: CASSTESGSPEAFF. The CDR3 DNA follows: TGTGCCAGCAGTACCGAATCAGGGTCCCCTGAAGCTTTCTTT.

This chain links TRBV14 with TRBJ2-4; 11 positions agree with TRBD2. The J call may be wrong; the DNA end is better matched by TRBJ2-7. From germline, CDR1 is SGHDN and CDR2 FVKESK. The CDR3 covers 16 residues. CDR3 region: CASSEGPSGRIYEQYF. In nucleotides, the CDR3 is TGTGCCAGCAGCGAAGGACCTAGCGGGAGGATTTACGAGCAGTACTTC.

V is TRBV20-1 and J is TRBJ2-3; D is possibly TRBD1 or TRBD2 (5 bases each). CDR3 length equals 14 residues. Germline CDR1 reads DFQATT; CDR2 reads SNEGSKA (reference sequence). The CDR3 sequence is CSTTYLGGTDTQYF. CDR3 bases: TGCAGCACCACCTATTTGGGGGGCACAGATACGCAGTATTTT.

The chain carries TRBV11-2 and TRBJ2-3; D is unresolved. The germline V gene has CDR1 SGHAT and CDR2 FQNNGV. The V gene lost 4 bases and the J gene lost 2 bases, with 7 bases spanning the gap. This CDR3 region has 13 residues. CDR3 sequence: CASSSDLTDTQYF. In DNA, the CDR3 is TGTGCCAGCAGCTCCGACCTCACAGATACGCAGTATTTT.

This clonotype has only a few counts. V usage is TRBV28 and J usage is TRBJ2-1; TRBD2 matches at 7 bases. The CDR3 is 15 residues long. CDR1 and CDR2 (germline): MDHEN, SYDVKM. With V trimmed by 7 bases and J by 6 bases, 12 bases remained unmatched. CDR3 bases: TGTGCCAGCACCGAACCCGGACTAGGGCTCAATGAGCAGTTCTTC. As protein: CASTEPGLGLNEQFF.

This clonotype has more than one count but fewer than ten. V and J are TRBV25-1 and TRBJ2-5; D could derive from TRBD1 or TRBD2 (5 bases each). This CDR3 is built from 12 residues. Trimming shortened V by 7 bases and J by 5 bases, and 11 bases separated the two germline ends. Germline assignment: CDR1 MGHDK and CDR2 SYGVNS. CDR3 loop: CASTEGLETQYF. CDR3 coding DNA: TGTGCCAGCACAGAGGGGTTGGAGACCCAGTACTTC.

In this sample, this clonotype turned up many times. Compared with germline, one end of the junction differs, possibly owing to a read error. The rearrangement uses TRBV7-2 and TRBJ2-3, with TRBD1 as a possible D gene (5 bases). This CDR3 comprises 14 residues. CDR1 is SGHTA, CDR2 FQGNSA, per germline. CDR3 amino acids: CASSLGVSTDTQYF. In DNA, the CDR3 is TGTGCCAGCAGTTTAGGGGTTAGCACAGATACGCAGTATTTT.

The V and J genes are TRBV21-1 and TRBJ1-1; TRBD1, as called in the table, went unchecked against the DNA. TRBV21-1 is annotated as a pseudogene. The CDR3 covers 15 residues. As DNA, the CDR3 is TGTGCCAGCAGCACAAACGAGCGACAGGGTTCTGAAGCTTTCTTT. As protein: CASSTNERQGSEAFF.

This chain uses TRBV5-5 with TRBJ2-7, with a possible D match to TRBD2 (5 bases). Germline CDR1 and CDR2: SGHKS and YYEKEE (reference sequence). CDR3 length equals 16 residues. Trimming stripped 4 bases from V and 0 bases from J, with 17 bases between. As DNA, the CDR3 is TGTGCCAGCAGCCTCGCCCCTGCGGGTAACTCCTACGAGCAGTACTTC. Its protein is CASSLAPAGNSYEQYF.

The rearrangement joins TRBV12-3 or TRBV12-4 to TRBJ2-1, with D perhaps given as TRBD1 or TRBD2 (7 bases each). The J call may be faulty, since TRBJ2-7 better matches the DNA end. The CDR3 contains 14 residues. The CDR3 nucleotides read TGTGCCAGCAGTCGCCTCAGGGGGGGGTACGAGCAGTACTTC. Translation gives CASSRLRGGYEQYF.

This clonotype has only one observation. The chain joins TRBV6-5 to TRBJ2-4; 14 positions agree with TRBD2. The CDR3 runs 22 residues. Germline V gene sequence: CDR1 MNHEY, CDR2 SVGAGI. V was clipped by 3 bases and J by 0 bases; unmatched bases: 16. As DNA, the CDR3 is TGTGCCAGCAGTTATAAGAAGGGGACTAGCGGGAGCAATAGTAAAGCCAAAAACATTCAGTACTTC. This sequence encodes CASSYKKGTSGSNSKAKNIQYF.

The rearrangement uses TRBV4-2 and TRBJ2-7; 12 bases map to TRBD2. CDR1 LGHNA and CDR2 YNFKEQ come from the germline V gene. The CDR3 runs to 15 residues. Germline trimming cut 8 bases from V and 4 bases from J; bases unmatched to any gene: 9. For the CDR3, the DNA is TGTGCCAGCGCGCTCTCTAGCGGGAGGGATTACGAGCAGTACTTC. Protein: CASALSSGRDYEQYF.